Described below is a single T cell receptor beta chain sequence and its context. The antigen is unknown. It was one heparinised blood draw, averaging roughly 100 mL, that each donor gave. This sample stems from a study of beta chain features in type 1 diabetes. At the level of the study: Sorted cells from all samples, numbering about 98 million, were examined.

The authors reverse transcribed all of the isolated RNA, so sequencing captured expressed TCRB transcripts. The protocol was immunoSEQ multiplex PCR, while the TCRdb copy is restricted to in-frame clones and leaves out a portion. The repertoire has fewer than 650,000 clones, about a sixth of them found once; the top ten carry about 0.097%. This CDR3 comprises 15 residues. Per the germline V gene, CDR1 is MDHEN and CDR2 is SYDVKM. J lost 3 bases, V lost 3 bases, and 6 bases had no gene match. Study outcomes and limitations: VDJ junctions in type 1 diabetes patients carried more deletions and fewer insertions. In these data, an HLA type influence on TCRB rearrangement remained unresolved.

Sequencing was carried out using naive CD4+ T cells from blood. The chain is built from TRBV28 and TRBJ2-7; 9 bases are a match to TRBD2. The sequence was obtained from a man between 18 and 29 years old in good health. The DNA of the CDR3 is TGTGCCAGCAGTTTGGCTAGCGGGGCTAGCTACGAGCAGTACTTC. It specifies CASSLASGASYEQYF.